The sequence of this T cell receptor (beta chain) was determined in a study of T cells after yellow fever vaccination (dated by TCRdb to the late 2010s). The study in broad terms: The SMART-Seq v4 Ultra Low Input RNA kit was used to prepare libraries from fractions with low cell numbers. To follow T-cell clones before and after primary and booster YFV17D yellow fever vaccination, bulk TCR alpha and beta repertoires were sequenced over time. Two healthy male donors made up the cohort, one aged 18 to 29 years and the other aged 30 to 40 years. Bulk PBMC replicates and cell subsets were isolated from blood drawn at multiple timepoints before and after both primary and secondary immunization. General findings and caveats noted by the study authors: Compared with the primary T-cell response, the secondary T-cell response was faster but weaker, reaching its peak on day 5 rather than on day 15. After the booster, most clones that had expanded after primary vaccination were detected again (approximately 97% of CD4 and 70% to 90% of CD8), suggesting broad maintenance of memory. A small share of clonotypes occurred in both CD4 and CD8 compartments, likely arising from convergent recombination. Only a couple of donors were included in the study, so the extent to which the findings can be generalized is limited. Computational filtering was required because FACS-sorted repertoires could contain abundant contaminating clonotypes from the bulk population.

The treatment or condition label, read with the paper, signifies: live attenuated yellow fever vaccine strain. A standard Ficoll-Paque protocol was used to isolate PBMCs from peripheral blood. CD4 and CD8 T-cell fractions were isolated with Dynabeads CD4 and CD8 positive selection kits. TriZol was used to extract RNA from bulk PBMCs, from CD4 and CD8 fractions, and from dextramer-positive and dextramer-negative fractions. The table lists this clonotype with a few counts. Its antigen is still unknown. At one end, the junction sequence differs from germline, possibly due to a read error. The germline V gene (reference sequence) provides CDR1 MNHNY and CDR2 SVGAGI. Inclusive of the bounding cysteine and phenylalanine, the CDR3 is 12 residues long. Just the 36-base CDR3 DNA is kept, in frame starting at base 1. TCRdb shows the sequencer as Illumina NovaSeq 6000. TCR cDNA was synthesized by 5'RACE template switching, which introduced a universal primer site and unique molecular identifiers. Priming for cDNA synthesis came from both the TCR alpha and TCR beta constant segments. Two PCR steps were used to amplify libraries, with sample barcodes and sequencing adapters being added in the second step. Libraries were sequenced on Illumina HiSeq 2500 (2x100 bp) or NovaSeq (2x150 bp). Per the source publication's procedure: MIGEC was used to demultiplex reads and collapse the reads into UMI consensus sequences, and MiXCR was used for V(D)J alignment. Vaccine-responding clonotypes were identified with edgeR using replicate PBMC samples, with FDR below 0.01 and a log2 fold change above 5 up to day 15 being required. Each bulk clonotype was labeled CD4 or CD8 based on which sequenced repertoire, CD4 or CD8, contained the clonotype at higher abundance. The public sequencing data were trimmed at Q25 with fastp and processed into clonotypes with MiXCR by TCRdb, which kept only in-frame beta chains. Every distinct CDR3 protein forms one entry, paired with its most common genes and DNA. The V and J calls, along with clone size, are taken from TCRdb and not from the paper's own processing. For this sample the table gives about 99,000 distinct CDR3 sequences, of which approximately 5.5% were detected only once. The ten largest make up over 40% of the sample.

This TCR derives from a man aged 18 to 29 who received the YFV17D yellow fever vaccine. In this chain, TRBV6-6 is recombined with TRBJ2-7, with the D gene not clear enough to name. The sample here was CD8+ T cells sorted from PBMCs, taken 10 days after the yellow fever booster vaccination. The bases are TGTGCCAGCAGTTACTCGGCTTTCGAGGAGTACTTC. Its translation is CASSYSAFEEYF.